The table lists the clone carrying this T cell receptor beta chain with a few counts. The data were taken from a study of T cells after yellow fever vaccination. The V gene's germline CDR1 is SGHNT and CDR2 YYREEE (reference sequence). Trimming took 0 bases from V and 4 from J; bases not matched to a gene: 20. This CDR3 comprises 22 residues. Using its own MiXCR run on the 5' RACE reads, TCRdb lists one record per CDR3 protein. This sample carries just under 600,000 distinct CDR3 sequences, around an eighth of them seen once, and the ten largest clones take around an eighth. The sequencing used PBMCs, collected on the day of the yellow fever booster vaccination. The receptor was derived from a man aged 25-40 years who received the YFV17D yellow fever vaccine. V and J are TRBV5-4 and TRBJ2-1; 12 nucleotides line up with TRBD2. CDR3 coding DNA: TGTGCCAGCAGCTTGGGGCGGACTAGCGGGAAACCCTCGTCTCCTTCGTACAATGAGCAGTTCTTC. Protein sequence: CASSLGRTSGKPSSPSYNEQFF.